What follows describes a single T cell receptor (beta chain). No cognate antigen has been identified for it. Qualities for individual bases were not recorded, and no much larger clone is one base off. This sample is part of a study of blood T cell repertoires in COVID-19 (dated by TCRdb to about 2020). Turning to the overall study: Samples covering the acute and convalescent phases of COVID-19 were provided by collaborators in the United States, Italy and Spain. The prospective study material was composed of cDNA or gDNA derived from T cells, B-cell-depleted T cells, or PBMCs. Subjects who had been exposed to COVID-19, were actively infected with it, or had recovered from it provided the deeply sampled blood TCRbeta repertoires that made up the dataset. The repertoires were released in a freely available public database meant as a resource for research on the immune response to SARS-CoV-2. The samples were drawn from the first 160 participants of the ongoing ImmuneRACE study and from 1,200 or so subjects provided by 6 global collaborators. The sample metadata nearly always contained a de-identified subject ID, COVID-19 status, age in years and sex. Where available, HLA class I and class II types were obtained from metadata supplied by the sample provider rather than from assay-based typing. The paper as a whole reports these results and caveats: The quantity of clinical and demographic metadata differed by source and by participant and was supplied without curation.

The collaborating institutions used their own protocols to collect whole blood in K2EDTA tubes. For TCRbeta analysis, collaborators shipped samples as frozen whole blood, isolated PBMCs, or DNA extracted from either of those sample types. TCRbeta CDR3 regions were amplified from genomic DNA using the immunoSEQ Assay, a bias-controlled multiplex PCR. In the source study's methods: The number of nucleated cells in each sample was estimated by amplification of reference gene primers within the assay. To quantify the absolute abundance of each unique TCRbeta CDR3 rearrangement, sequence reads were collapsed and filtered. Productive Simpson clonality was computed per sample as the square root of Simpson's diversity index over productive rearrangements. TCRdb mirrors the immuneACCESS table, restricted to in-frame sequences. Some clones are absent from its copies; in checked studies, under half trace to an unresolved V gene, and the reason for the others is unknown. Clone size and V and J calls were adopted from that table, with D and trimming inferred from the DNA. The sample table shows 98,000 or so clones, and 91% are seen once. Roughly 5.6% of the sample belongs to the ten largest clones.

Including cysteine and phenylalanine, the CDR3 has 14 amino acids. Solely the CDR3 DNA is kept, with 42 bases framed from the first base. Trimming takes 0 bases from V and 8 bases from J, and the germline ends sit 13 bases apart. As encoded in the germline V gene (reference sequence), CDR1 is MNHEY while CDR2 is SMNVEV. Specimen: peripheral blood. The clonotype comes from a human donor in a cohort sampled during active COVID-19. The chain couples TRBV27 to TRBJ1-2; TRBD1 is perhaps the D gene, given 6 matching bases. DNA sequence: TGTGCCAGCAGTTTATCTCGCAGGGGCCCCGGCTACACCTTC. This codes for CASSLSRRGPGYTF.